Each of the 5 T cell receptor beta chains below was sequenced from the same sample in a study of blood T cell repertoires in COVID-19. Clones were read by immunoSEQ multiplex PCR, and TCRdb kept only the in-frame ones, dropping some. The sample consists of tens of thousands of clones, about 80% of them appearing once. The sample was peripheral blood. All receptors come from a man between 65 and 85 years old with active or convalescent COVID-19.

This clone was seen only a few times. This chain links TRBV5-4 with TRBJ1-2; no clear D. The length of the CDR3 is 13 residues. CDR1 and CDR2 from the germline V gene are SGHNT and YYREEE (reference sequence). Trimming pared 4 bases from V and 2 bases from J, leaving 9 bases between. Here the CDR3 reads CASSAHQNYGYTF. The CDR3 DNA reads as TGTGCCAGCAGCGCACACCAGAACTATGGCTACACCTTC.

The chain uses TRBV11-2 and TRBJ2-1; maybe TRBD2 (6 bases). The CDR3 length is 15 residues. The germline CDR1 and CDR2 sequences are SGHAT and FQNNGV. V dropped 10 bases and J dropped 7 bases, with 23 bases sitting between them. The CDR3 nucleotides are TGTGCCACCTCCCCCGGGAGTCTAAGCCGTAATGAGCAGTTCTTC. Its protein product is CATSPGSLSRNEQFF.

J is TRBJ2-3 and V is TRBV10-1; 11 nucleotides line up with TRBD2. The germline CDR1 and CDR2 sequences are WNHNN and SYGVQD (reference sequence). The length of the CDR3 is 16 residues. With 0 bases clipped from V and 1 base from J, the junction kept 0 bases outside the gene matches. CDR3 amino acids: CASSESTSGGTDTQYF. In DNA form, the CDR3 reads TGCGCCAGCAGTGAGTCGACTAGCGGGGGCACAGATACGCAGTATTTT.

V is TRBV3-1 (or the pseudogene TRBV3-2) and J is TRBJ1-2; TRBD1 matches 11 bases. The CDR3 runs 14 residues. CDR1 is LGHDT, CDR2 YNNKEL, per germline (reference sequence). Trimming at V came to 4 bases and at J to 7 bases, leaving 5 bases not matched to a gene. CDR3 in DNA: TGTGCCAGCAGCCTATTGGACAGGGGGCTTGGCTACACCTTC. Translated: CASSLLDRGLGYTF.

The gene calls are TRBV4-1 and TRBJ2-5; 16 bases are a match to TRBD2. The CDR3 length is 18 residues. J lost 5 bases, V lost 5 bases, and 11 bases had no gene match. Germline V gives CDR1 MGHRA, CDR2 YSYEKL. The CDR3 here is CASSYAGTSGGAGETQYF. For the CDR3, the DNA is TGCGCCAGCAGCTACGCCGGGACTAGCGGGGGGGCCGGTGAGACCCAGTACTTC.